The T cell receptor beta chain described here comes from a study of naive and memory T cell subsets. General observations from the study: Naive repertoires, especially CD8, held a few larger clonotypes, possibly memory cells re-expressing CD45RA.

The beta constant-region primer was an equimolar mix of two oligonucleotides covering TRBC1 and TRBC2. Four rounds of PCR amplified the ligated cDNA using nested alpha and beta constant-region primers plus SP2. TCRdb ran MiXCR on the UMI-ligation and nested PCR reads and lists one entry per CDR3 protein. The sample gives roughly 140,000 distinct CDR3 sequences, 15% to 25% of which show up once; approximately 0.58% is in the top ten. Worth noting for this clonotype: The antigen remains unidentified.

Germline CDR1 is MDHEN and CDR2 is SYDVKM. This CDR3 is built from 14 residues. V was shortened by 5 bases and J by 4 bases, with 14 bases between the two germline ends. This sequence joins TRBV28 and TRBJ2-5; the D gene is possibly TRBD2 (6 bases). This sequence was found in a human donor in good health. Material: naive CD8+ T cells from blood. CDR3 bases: TGTGCCAGCAGTCCGTCTATGCGGGGAGAGACCCAGTACTTC. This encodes CASSPSMRGETQYF.